This passage covers 2 T cell receptor beta chains from one sample sequenced in a study of T cells in Graves' hyperthyroidism and ophthalmopathy. What was amplified from RNA transcripts were TCR beta CDR3 regions. First-round RT-PCR with HTBI primers amplified the TCR CDR3 region. From the multiplex PCR reads, TCRdb called clonotypes with MiXCR, one entry per CDR3 protein. Counted here are approximately 700,000 distinct CDR3 sequences, about 16% occurring once; the ten biggest clones make up under 10%. The material sequenced was blood. The receptors were gathered from a man between 18 and 29 years old with Graves' hyperthyroidism.

Only a few counts were recorded for this clonotype. The rearrangement links TRBV28 to TRBJ2-7, with TRBD2 identical over 10 bases. V lost 5 bases and J lost 3; bases outside the gene matches: 7. Germline lookup yields CDR1 MDHEN and CDR2 SYDVKM. This CDR3 has 15 residues. The CDR3, as DNA: TGTGCCAGCAGTACCGGGACTAGCGCGCTCTACGAGCAGTACTTC. Translating it yields CASSTGTSALYEQYF. The full variable domain, completed using reference TRBV28 and TRBJ2-7, is DVKVTQSSRYLVKRTGEKVFLECVQDMDHENMFWYRQDPGLGLRLIYFSYDVKMKEKGDIPEGYSVSREKKERFSLILESASTNQTSMYLCASSTGTSALYEQYFGPGTRLTVT.

The J gene is TRBJ2-7, the V gene TRBV18; TRBD2 matches at 10 bases. This CDR3 is built from 12 residues. From germline, CDR1 is KGHSH and CDR2 LQKENI. With V trimmed by 3 bases and J by 12 bases, 5 bases remained unmatched. CDR3 protein: CASSPGTSVTYF. DNA of the CDR3: TGTGCCAGCTCACCGGGGACTAGCGTTACGTACTTC.